The present T cell receptor beta chain was sequenced within a study of radiation and T cells in renal cell carcinoma. Time point given: blood 2 weeks post-SBRT. Documented treatment: 15 Gy SBRT to primary tumor, nephrectomy 4 weeks later. Between the trimmed V and J ends, which lost 6 bases and 8 bases, there was a span of 14 bases. The CDR3 spans 13 residues. Germline CDR1 reads SNHLY; CDR2 reads FYNNEI. Of note for this clone: The antigen remains undetermined.

Study observations and caveats: Top tumor clonotypes rose in blood 2 weeks post-radiation, then contracted. Pretreatment tumor biopsies were lacking, so baseline clonotypes are unknown.

TCRdb's table, derived via immunoSEQ multiplex PCR, lists solely in-frame clones and lacks some. The sample records some 72,000 clones, 82% being singletons. The sample was blood, taken from a patient whose treatment included radiotherapy and nephrectomy. This TCR derives from a man in his 60s with renal cell carcinoma. This chain joins TRBV2 and TRBJ2-1, with D possibly TRBD2 on 5 matching bases. The CDR3 region has the DNA TGTGCCAGCAGCGCCCCTCTGAGGGATGAGCAGTTCTTC. It translates to CASSAPLRDEQFF. Variable domain in full (rest from reference TRBV2 and TRBJ2-1): EPEVTQTPSHQVTQMGQEVILRCVPISNHLYFYWYRQILGQKVEFLVSFYNNEISEKSEIFDDQFSVERPDGSNFTLKIRSTKLEDSAMYFCASSAPLRDEQFFGPGTRLTVL.